The entry below gives a single T cell receptor (beta chain) sequence along with its context. These data belong to a study of blood T cell repertoires in COVID-19. From germline, CDR1 is LGHDT and CDR2 YNNKEL (reference sequence). The CDR3 is 16 residues long. V lost 2 bases and J lost 2; bases outside the gene matches: 6. Individuals drawn from 20 to 30 US areas were about 18 to 89 years old. Allocation to cohorts depended on clinical history reported by the participants. Participants in the exposed group had met a COVID-19 case in the 2 weeks before joining the study. Clones were sequenced by immunoSEQ multiplex PCR, and TCRdb holds only the in-frame ones, with some missing. This table holds some 340,000 clones, 90% found once.

This TCR was sampled from a woman aged 30 to 39 who had been exposed to COVID-19. The sample was PBMCs or T cells enriched from blood (not recorded which). This chain links TRBV3-1 (or the pseudogene TRBV3-2) with TRBJ2-3; 8 bases agree with TRBD2. The CDR3 DNA sequence: TGTGCCAGCAGCCAAACCCCGGGGGGGCTCACAGATACGCAGTATTTT. It yields the protein CASSQTPGGLTDTQYF.